This is a list of T cell receptor beta chains from one sample in a study of cytomegalovirus exposure and HLA in healthy donors. Here immunoSEQ multiplex PCR was the method, and the copy in TCRdb shows in-frame clones only, minus some. The sample holds around 130,000 clones, approximately 74% seen once. Sequenced: PBMCs. Every receptor here comes from a man in his forties or fifties in good health and CMV-seropositive. The CDR3 runs from the conserved cysteine through the conserved F or W. Fields, in order: V gene, D gene, J gene, clone size, CDR3 protein. The D gene is left open where the match is weak. Clone size is stated in some rows and not others, as once, few, many or a class when expanded.

TRBV14	-	TRBJ2-7	-	CASSQETMGGYEQYF
TRBV6-5	TRBD1	TRBJ2-7	-	CASRDRGVGEQYF
TRBV5-1	TRBD2	TRBJ2-2	-	CASSPYSGSSPGELFF
TRBV11-1	-	TRBJ2-3	-	CASSLAPSSTDTQYF
TRBV13	TRBD1	TRBJ1-1	-	CASSFLPARQGHNTEAFF
TRBV5-8	-	TRBJ1-6	few	CASSLFSGDHSPLHF
TRBV5-1	TRBD2	TRBJ2-7	-	CASSFSTGLAGEQYF
TRBV19	TRBD1	TRBJ2-7	-	CASSSLDRVYEQYF
TRBV5-8	TRBD1	TRBJ1-4	-	CASSPGTGVATNEKLFF
TRBV15	-	TRBJ2-7	-	CATSRDSPGPGSSYEQYF
TRBV18	-	TRBJ1-3	few	CASSPSGNTIYF
TRBV10-3	-	TRBJ2-2	-	CAMGGQATGELFF
TRBV25-1	TRBD1	TRBJ1-1	-	CATIGQGGTEAFF
TRBV6-5	TRBD1	TRBJ1-4	-	CASSYRGQSNEKLFF
TRBV27	-	TRBJ2-7	once	CASGPGGPYEQYF
TRBV5-1	TRBD1	TRBJ1-2	-	CASSLDRVFDYGYTF
TRBV27	TRBD2	TRBJ2-3	-	CATRLAGGDTQYF
TRBV2	-	TRBJ2-3	-	CASSEALLLAGTDTQYF
TRBV4-1	TRBD2	TRBJ2-7	-	CASSQGVLAGEQYF
TRBV5-4	-	TRBJ1-6	-	CASSLGRDYNSPLHF
TRBV6-5	TRBD1	TRBJ2-4	-	CASSLPGQESIQYF
TRBV20-1	-	TRBJ2-2	-	CSAAGSGELFF
TRBV2	TRBD1	TRBJ2-7	few	CASSATGNYEQYF
TRBV5-1	TRBD2	TRBJ2-7	-	CASSLTSGSGYEQYF
TRBV7-6	TRBD2	TRBJ2-2	-	CASSPGSSGMGGTGELFF
TRBV19	TRBD2	TRBJ2-3	-	CASSTSGGTDTQYF
TRBV27	TRBD1	TRBJ1-4	-	CASSLRRGTVFFGDSNEKLFF
TRBV11-2	TRBD2	TRBJ2-7	few	CASSLVRGLAETIYEQYF
TRBV18	TRBD1	TRBJ1-5	-	CASSPQTGSNQPQHF
TRBV25-1	TRBD1	TRBJ1-1	-	CASRRDRGYSAFF
TRBV29-1	-	TRBJ1-1	-	CSVGPQSEAFF
TRBV5-6	-	TRBJ2-7	once	CASSLPPYEQYF
TRBV25-1	TRBD2	TRBJ2-7	-	CASSKLAGVEQYF
TRBV27	TRBD1	TRBJ2-2	few	CASSPKGASNTGELFF
TRBV5-4	TRBD1	TRBJ2-2	-	CASSLGGDRGPGELFF
TRBV28	-	TRBJ2-5	-	CASSFQGGFVETQYF
TRBV9	TRBD1	TRBJ2-3	-	CASSVGTGTDTQYF
TRBV28	TRBD2	TRBJ2-7	-	CASKGGGGAGTYEQYF
TRBV7-9	-	TRBJ2-1	-	CASSPQGGKNNEQFF
TRBV5-1	TRBD2	TRBJ2-3	few	CASSPGLGSTDTQYF
TRBV9	TRBD2	TRBJ2-7	-	CASSVRPERGREQYF
TRBV18	-	TRBJ2-5	few	CASSPPSGRQETQYF
TRBV28	TRBD2	TRBJ2-7	-	CASSLAGSGGYEQYF
TRBV19	TRBD2	TRBJ2-2	-	CASSIRGGRTGELFF
TRBV11-2	-	TRBJ1-1	-	CASSLVADDWGVTEAFF
TRBV19	-	TRBJ2-7	once	CASSKEPSYEQYF
TRBV5-6	TRBD2	TRBJ2-1	-	CASSSGTRLADEQFF